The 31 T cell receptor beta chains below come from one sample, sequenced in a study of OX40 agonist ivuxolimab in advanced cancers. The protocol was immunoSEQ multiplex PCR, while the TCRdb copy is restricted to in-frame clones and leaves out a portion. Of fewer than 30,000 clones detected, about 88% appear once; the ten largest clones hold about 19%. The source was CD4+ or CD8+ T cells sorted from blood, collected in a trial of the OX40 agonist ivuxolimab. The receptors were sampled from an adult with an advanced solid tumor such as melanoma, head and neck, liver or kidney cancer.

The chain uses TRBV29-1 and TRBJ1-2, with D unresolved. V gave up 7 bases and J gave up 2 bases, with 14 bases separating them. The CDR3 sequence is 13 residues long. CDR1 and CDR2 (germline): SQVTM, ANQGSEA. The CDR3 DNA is TGCAGCGACCATCTCGGCGGCAACTATGGCTACACCTTC. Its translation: CSDHLGGNYGYTF.

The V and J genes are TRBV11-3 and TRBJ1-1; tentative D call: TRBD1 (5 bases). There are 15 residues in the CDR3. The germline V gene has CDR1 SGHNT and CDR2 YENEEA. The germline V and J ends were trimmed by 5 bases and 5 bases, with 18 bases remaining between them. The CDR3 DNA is TGTGCCAGCAGCCTCAACAGGCTGGGGAATACTGAAGCTTTCTTT. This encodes CASSLNRLGNTEAFF.

The CDR3 sequence: CASSFRRALDTQYF. The DNA for the CDR3 is TGTGCCAGCAGTTTTCGTCGGGCCCTAGATACGCAGTATTTT. J is TRBJ2-3 and V is TRBV27, with no clear D. Germline CDR1 and CDR2: MNHEY and SMNVEV (reference sequence). With 3 bases removed from V and 5 bases from J, the gap between germline ends came to 12 bases. CDR3 length: 14 amino acids.

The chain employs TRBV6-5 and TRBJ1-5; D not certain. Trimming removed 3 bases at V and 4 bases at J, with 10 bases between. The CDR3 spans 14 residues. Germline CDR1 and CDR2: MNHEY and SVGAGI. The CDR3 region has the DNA TGTGCCAGCAGTTATGCGGGTGGGAATCAGCCCCAGCATTTT. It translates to CASSYAGGNQPQHF.

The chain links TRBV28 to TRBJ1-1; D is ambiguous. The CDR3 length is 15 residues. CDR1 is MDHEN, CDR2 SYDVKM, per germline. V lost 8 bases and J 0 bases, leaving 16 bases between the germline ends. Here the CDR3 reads CASQGSVTMNTEAFF. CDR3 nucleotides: TGTGCCAGCCAAGGGTCAGTTACCATGAACACTGAAGCTTTCTTT.

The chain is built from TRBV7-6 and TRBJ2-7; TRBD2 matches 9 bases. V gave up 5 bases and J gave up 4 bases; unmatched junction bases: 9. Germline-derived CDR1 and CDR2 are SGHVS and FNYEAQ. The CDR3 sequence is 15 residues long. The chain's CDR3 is CASSPQVAGEYEQYF. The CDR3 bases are TGTGCCAGCAGCCCCCAGGTAGCGGGGGAGTACGAGCAGTACTTC.

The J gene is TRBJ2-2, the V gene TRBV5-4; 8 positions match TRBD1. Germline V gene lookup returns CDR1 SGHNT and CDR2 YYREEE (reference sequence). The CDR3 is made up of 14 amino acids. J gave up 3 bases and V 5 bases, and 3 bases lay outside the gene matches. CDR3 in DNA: TGTGCCAGCAGGCACAGGGGGGACACCGGGGAGCTGTTTTTT. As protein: CASRHRGDTGELFF.

CDR3 in amino acids: CSVEEGPNTGELFF. As DNA, the CDR3 is TGCAGCGTTGAAGAGGGGCCAAACACCGGGGAGCTGTTTTTT. The rearrangement uses TRBV29-1 and TRBJ2-2; perhaps TRBD1 as D (5 bases). Trimming left V 0 bases short and J 2 bases short, with 7 bases between. The CDR3 runs to 14 residues. In germline, CDR1 is SQVTM, CDR2 ANQGSEA.

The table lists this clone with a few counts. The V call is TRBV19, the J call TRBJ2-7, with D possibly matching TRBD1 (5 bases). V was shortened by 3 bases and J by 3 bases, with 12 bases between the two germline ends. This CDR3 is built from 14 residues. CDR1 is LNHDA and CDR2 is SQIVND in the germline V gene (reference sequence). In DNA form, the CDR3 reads TGTGCCAGTAGTATGGGGCAGGGCAACTACGAGCAGTACTTC. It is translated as CASSMGQGNYEQYF.

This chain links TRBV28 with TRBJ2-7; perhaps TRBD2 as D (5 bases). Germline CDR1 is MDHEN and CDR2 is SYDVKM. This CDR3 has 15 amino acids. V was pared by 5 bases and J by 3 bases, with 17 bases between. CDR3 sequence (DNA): TGTGCCAGCAGTGGCTTTTCGAGCGGCCTCTACGAGCAGTACTTC. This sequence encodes CASSGFSSGLYEQYF.

In DNA, the CDR3 is TGTGCCAGCAGCTATGGGGGCTCCGGGGAGCTGTTTTTT. This encodes CASSYGGSGELFF. This chain joins TRBV4-2 and TRBJ2-2, with D tentatively TRBD1 (6 bases). Germline V CDR1 and CDR2: LGHNA, YNFKEQ. The CDR3 extends over 13 amino acids. The V end was cut by 5 bases, the J end by 6 bases, with 10 bases between.

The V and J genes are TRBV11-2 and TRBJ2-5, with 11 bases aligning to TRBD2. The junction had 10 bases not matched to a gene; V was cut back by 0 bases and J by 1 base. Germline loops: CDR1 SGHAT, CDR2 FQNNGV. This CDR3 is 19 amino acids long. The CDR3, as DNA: TGTGCCAGCAGCTTAGATCAGGGTCCGGGACTAGCGGCCCAAGAGACCCAGTACTTC. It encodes CASSLDQGPGLAAQETQYF.

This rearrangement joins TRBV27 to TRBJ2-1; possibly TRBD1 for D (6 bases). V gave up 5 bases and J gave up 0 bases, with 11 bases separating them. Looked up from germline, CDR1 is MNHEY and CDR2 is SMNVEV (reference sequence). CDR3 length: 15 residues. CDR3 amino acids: CASSLYRVSYNEQFF. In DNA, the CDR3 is TGTGCCAGCAGTCTGTACAGGGTCTCCTACAATGAGCAGTTCTTC.

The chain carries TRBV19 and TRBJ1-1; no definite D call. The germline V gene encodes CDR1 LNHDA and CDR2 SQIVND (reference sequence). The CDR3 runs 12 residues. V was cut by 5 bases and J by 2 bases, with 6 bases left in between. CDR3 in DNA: TGTGCCAGTAGTTATACTAACACTGAAGCTTTCTTT. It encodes CASSYTNTEAFF. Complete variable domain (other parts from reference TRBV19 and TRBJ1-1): DGGITQSPKYLFRKEGQNVTLSCEQNLNHDAMYWYRQDPGQGLRLIYYSQIVNDFQKGDIAEGYSVSREKKESFPLTVTSAQKNPTAFYLCASSYTNTEAFFGQGTRLTVV.

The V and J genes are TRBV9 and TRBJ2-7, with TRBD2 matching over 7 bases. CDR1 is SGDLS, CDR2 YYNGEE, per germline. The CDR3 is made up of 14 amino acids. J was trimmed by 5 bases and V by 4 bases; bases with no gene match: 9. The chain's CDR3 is CASSPQATSDEQYF. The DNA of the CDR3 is TGTGCCAGCAGCCCCCAAGCTACTAGCGACGAGCAGTACTTC.

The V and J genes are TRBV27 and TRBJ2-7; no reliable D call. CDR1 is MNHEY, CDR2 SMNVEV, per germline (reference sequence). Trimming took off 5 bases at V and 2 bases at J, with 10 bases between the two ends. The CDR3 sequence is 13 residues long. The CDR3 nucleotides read TGTGCCAGCAGTACCCAGGCCCCCTACGAGCAGTACTTC. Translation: CASSTQAPYEQYF.

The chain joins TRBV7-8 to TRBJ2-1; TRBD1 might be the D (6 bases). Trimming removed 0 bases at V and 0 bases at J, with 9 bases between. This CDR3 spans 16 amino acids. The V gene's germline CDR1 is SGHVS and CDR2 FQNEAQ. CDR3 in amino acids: CASSLAQGSSYNEQFF. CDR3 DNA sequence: TGTGCCAGCAGCTTAGCGCAGGGGAGCTCCTACAATGAGCAGTTCTTC.

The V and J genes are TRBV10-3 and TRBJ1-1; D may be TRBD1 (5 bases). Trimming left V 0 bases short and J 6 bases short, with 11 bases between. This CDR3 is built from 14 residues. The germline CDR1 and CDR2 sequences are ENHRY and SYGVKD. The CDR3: CAISESGGPAEAFF. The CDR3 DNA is TGTGCCATCAGTGAGTCCGGGGGACCCGCTGAAGCTTTCTTT.

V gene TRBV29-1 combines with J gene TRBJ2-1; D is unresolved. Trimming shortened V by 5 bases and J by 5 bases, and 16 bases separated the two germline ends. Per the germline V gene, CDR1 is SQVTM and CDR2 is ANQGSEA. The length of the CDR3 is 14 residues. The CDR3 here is CSVRPLSRNNEQFF. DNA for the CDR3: TGCAGCGTTCGGCCTCTGAGCCGGAACAATGAGCAGTTCTTC.

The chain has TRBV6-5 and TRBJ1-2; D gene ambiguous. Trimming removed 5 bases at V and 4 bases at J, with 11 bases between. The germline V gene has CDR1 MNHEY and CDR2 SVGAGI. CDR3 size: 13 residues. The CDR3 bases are TGTGCCAGCAGTATGACCATCGGCTATGGCTACACCTTC. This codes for CASSMTIGYGYTF.

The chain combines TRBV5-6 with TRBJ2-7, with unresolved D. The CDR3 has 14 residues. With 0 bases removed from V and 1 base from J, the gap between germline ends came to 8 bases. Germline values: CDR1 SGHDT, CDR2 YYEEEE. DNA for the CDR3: TGTGCCAGCAGCTTGGCGGGCTCTTCCTACGAGCAGTACTTC. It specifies CASSLAGSSYEQYF.

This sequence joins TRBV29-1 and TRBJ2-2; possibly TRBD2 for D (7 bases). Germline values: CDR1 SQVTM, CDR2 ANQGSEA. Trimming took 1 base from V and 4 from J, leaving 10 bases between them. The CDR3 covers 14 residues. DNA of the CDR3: TGCAGCGTTGAAGCGGGGGGCGGCACCGGGGAGCTGTTTTTT. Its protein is CSVEAGGGTGELFF.

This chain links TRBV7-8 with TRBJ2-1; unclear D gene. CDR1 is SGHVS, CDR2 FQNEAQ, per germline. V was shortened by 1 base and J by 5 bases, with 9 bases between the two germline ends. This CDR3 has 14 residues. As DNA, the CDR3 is TGTGCCAGCAGCTTAGGGGTCAGGAACAATGAGCAGTTCTTC. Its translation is CASSLGVRNNEQFF.

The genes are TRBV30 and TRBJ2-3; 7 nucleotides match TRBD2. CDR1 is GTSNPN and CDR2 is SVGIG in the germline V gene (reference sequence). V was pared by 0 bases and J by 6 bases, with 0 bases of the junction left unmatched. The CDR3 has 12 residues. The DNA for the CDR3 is TGTGCCTGGAGTGTTAGCGGGGATACGCAGTATTTT. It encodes CAWSVSGDTQYF.

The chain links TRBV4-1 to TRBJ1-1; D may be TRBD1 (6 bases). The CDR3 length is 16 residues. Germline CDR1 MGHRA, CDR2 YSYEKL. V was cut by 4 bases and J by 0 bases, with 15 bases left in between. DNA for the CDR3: TGCGCCAGCAGCCTACCGACAGGCCGCCTGAACACTGAAGCTTTCTTT. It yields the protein CASSLPTGRLNTEAFF.

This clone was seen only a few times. Here the CDR3 reads CASSPRTGAMNTEAFF. DNA for the CDR3: TGTGCCAGCAGCCCCCGGACAGGGGCCATGAACACTGAAGCTTTCTTT. The chain uses TRBV11-3 and TRBJ1-1; TRBD1 aligns across 9 bases. The length of the CDR3 is 16 residues. Per the germline V gene, CDR1 is SGHNT and CDR2 is YENEEA. The trim removed 5 bases at V and 0 bases at J, leaving 7 bases unmatched.

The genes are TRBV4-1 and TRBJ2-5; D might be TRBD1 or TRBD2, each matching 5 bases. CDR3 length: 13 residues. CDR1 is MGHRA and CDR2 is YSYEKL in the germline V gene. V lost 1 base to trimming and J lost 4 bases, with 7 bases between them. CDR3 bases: TGCGCCAGCAGCCAAGTGAGGGGAGAGACCCAGTACTTC. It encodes CASSQVRGETQYF.

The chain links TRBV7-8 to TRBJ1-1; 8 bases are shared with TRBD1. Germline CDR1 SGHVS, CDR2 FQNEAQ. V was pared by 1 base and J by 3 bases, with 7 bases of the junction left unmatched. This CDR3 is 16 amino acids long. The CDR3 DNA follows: TGTGCCAGCAGCTTAGGGAGCAGGGGGCGGGACACTGAAGCTTTCTTT. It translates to CASSLGSRGRDTEAFF.

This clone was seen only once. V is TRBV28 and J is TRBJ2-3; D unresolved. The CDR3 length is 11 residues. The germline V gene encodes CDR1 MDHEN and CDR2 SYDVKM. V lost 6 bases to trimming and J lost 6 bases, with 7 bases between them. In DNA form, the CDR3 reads TGTGCCAGCAGCCCCACGGATACGCAGTATTTT. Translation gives CASSPTDTQYF.

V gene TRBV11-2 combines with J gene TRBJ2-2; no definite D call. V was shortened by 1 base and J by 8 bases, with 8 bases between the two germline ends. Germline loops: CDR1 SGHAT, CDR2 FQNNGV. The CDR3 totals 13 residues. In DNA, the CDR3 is TGTGCCAGCAGCTTAGGCGGTACGGGGGAGCTGTTTTTT. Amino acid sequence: CASSLGGTGELFF.

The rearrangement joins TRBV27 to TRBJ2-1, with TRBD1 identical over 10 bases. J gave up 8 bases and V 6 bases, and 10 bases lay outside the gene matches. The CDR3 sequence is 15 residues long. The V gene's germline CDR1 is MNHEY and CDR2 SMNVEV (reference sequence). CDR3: CASSWTGGFFHEQFF. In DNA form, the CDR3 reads TGTGCCAGCAGCTGGACAGGGGGTTTTTTCCATGAGCAGTTCTTC.